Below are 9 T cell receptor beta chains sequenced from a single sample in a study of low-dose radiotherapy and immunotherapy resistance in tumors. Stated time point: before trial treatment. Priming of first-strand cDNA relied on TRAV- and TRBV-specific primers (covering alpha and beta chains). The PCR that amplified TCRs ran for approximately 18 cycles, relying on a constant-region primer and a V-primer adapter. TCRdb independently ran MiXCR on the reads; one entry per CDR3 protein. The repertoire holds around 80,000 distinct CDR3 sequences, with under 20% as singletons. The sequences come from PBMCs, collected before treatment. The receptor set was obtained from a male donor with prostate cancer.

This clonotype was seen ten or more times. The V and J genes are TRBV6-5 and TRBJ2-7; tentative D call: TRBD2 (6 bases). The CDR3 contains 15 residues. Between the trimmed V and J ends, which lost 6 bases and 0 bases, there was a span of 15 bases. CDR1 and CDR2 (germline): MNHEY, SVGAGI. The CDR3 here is CASSKAGPSSYEQYF. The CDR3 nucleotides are TGTGCCAGCAGCAAAGCGGGCCCCAGCTCCTACGAGCAGTACTTC.

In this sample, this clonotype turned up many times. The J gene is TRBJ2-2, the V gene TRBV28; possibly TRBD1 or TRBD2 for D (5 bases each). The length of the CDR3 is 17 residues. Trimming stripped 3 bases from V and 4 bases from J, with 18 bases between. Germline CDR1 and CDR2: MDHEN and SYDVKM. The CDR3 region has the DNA TGTGCCAGCAGTTTGCCCCCGGGCAGGGCGGGCACCGGGGAGCTGTTTTTT. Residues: CASSLPPGRAGTGELFF.

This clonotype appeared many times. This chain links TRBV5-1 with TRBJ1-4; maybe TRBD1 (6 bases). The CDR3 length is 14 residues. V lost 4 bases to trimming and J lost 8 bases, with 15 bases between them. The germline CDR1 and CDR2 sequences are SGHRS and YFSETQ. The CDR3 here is CASSQQGEGEKLFF. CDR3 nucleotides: TGCGCCAGCAGCCAACAGGGAGAAGGCGAAAAACTGTTTTTT.

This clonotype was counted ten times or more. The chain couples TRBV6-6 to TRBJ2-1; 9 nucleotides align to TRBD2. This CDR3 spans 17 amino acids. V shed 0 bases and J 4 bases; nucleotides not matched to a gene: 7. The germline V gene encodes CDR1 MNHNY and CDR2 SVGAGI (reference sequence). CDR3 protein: CASSYSPLAGIYNEQFF. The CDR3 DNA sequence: TGTGCCAGCAGTTACTCTCCCCTAGCGGGGATTTACAATGAGCAGTTCTTC.

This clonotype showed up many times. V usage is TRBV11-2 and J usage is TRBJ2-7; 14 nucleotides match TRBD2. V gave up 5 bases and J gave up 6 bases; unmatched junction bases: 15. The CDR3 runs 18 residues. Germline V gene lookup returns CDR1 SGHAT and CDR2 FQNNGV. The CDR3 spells CASSKTGGPGLAGVEQYF. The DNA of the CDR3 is TGTGCCAGCAGCAAGACAGGGGGCCCGGGACTAGCGGGAGTCGAGCAGTACTTC.

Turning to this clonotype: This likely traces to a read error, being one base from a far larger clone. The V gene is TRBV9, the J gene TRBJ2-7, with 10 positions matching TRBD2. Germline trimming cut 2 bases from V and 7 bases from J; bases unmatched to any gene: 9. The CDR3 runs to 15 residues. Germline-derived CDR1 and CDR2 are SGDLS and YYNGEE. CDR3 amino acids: CASSVTSGAYNEQYF. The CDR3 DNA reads TGTGCCAGCAGCGTCACTAGCGGGGCCTACAATGAGCAGTACTTC.

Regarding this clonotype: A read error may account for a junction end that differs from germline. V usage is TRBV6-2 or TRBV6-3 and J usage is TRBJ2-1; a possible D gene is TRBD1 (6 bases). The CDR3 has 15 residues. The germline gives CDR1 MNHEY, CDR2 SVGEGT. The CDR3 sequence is CACSSVTGYYNEQFF. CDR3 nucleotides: TGTGCCTGCAGTTCGGTGACAGGTTACTACAATGAGCAGTTCTTC.

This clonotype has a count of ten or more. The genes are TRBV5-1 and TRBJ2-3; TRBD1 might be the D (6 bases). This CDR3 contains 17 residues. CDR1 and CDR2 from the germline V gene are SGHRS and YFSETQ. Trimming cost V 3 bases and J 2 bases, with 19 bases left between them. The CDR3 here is CASSSEIQGLITDTQYF. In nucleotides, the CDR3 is TGCGCCAGCAGCTCGGAGATACAGGGCCTAATCACAGATACGCAGTATTTT.

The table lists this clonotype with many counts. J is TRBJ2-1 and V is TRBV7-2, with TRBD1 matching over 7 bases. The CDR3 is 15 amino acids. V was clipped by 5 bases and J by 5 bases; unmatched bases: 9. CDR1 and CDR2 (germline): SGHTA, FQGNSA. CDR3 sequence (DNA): TGTGCCAGCAGCGACAACCCGCAGGGGGACAATGAGCAGTTCTTC. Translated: CASSDNPQGDNEQFF. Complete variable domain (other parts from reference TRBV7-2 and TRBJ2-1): GAGVSQSPSNKVTEKGKDVELRCDPISGHTALYWYRQSLGQGLEFLIYFQGNSAPDKSGLPSDRFSAERTGGSVSTLTIQRTQQEDSAVYLCASSDNPQGDNEQFFGPGTRLTVL.